This T cell receptor (beta chain) appears in the sequencing data of a study of blood T cells in healthy people across ages. No fewer than 5.5 micrograms of total RNA were isolated from every sample. PCR was performed a second time for about 6 to 12 cycles using a sample-barcoded 5' primer and a J-beta primer mix. TCRdb reprocessed the 5' RACE reads with MiXCR, giving one entry per CDR3 protein. The sample lists some 780,000 distinct CDR3 sequences, about 56% occurring once. The CDR3 length is 13 residues. Germline lookup yields CDR1 MNHNS and CDR2 SASEGT. The V end was cut by 2 bases, the J end by 4 bases, with 7 bases between.

The genes are TRBV6-1 and TRBJ2-3, with D hard to call. The origin of this receptor is a man between 40 and 49 years old in good health. The source material was blood. The CDR3 loop reads CASSEMGSDTQYF. The CDR3 DNA sequence: TGTGCCAGCAGTGAAATGGGCTCAGATACGCAGTATTTT.